Below are 28 T cell receptor beta chains sequenced from a single sample in a study of blood T cell repertoires in COVID-19. Libraries were prepared by immunoSEQ multiplex PCR; TCRdb keeps only in-frame clonotypes and omits some of them. The table includes fewer than 250,000 clones, 86% detected once. The sequencing sample was made of PBMCs or T cells enriched from blood (not recorded which). All receptors come from a woman in her thirties or forties with acute COVID-19.

This chain links TRBV19 with TRBJ2-5, with a weak D call TRBD2 (5 bases). The CDR3 covers 15 residues. CDR1 LNHDA and CDR2 SQIVND come from the germline V gene (reference sequence). Deletions cut 4 bases from V and 4 bases from J, with 16 bases between. The CDR3 reads CASSSRGTSGETQYF. The CDR3 DNA reads as TGTGCCAGTAGTAGCCGGGGTACTTCAGGAGAGACCCAGTACTTC.

This chain links TRBV2 with TRBJ1-1, with D perhaps TRBD1 (6 bases). Trimming cost V 4 bases and J 10 bases, with 13 bases left between them. The length of the CDR3 is 12 residues. Germline assignment: CDR1 SNHLY and CDR2 FYNNEI. CDR3 DNA: TGTGCCAGCAGTGCACGGGCCAGGGGAGCTTTCTTT. It codes for CASSARARGAFF. Together with reference TRBV2 and TRBJ1-1, the CDR3 gives the full variable domain: EPEVTQTPSHQVTQMGQEVILRCVPISNHLYFYWYRQILGQKVEFLVSFYNNEISEKSEIFDDQFSVERPDGSNFTLKIRSTKLEDSAMYFCASSARARGAFFGQGTRLTVV.

This chain links TRBV28 with TRBJ1-5, with D uncertain. This CDR3 contains 14 residues. V lost 5 bases and J lost 9, with 17 bases in between. CDR1 MDHEN and CDR2 SYDVKM come from the germline V gene. CDR3 nucleotide sequence: TGTGCCAGCAGTCCTACGACCGGGTTAAGGCCCCAGCATTTT. Its translation is CASSPTTGLRPQHF.

In this sample, this clone turned up a few times. The rearrangement joins TRBV5-1 to TRBJ2-7, with no clear D. The CDR3 contains 14 residues. Germline V gene lookup returns CDR1 SGHRS and CDR2 YFSETQ. Between the trimmed V and J ends, which lost 1 base and 4 bases, there was a span of 12 bases. As DNA, the CDR3 is TGCGCCAGCAGCTTGCCGACACCAGAATACGAGCAGTACTTC. It is translated as CASSLPTPEYEQYF.

The rearrangement joins TRBV20-1 to TRBJ2-3; 11 bases are shared with TRBD2. Germline V CDR1 and CDR2: DFQATT, SNEGSKA (reference sequence). This CDR3 is built from 15 residues. Trimming at V came to 3 bases and at J to 4 bases, leaving 6 bases not matched to a gene. The CDR3, as DNA: TGCAGTGCTAGTTGGGCTAGCGGGAGGTCAGATACGCAGTATTTT. It translates to CSASWASGRSDTQYF.

J is TRBJ2-1 and V is TRBV6-5; TRBD2 matches at 9 bases. The CDR3 is made up of 15 amino acids. The V segment lost 5 bases and the J segment 12 bases; nucleotides outside the gene matches: 14. Germline V gene sequence: CDR1 MNHEY, CDR2 SVGAGI. The CDR3 DNA is TGTGCCAGCAGTACCCATAGCGGGAGTACTGGGGGGCAGTTCTTC. Protein product: CASSTHSGSTGGQFF.

This clone came up a few times. The CDR3 loop reads CASSPRTVGEQYF. CDR3 DNA: TGTGCCAGCTCACCAAGAACTGTCGGGGAGCAGTACTTC. This sequence joins TRBV18 and TRBJ2-7; D gene uncertain. CDR1 and CDR2 (germline): KGHSH, LQKENI. The V end was cut by 2 bases, the J end by 7 bases, with 12 bases between. CDR3 length equals 13 residues. The full variable domain, rest sourced from reference TRBV18 and TRBJ2-7, is NAGVMQNPRHLVRRRGQEARLRCSPMKGHSHVYWYRQLPEEGLKFMVYLQKENIIDESGMPKERFSAEFPKEGPSILRIQQVVRGDSAAYFCASSPRTVGEQYFGPGTRLTVT.

This clone was recorded once. This CDR3 is also generated by other DNA sequences in the sample. The chain joins TRBV7-3 to TRBJ2-6, with D possibly matching TRBD1 (6 bases). The CDR3 has 15 residues. Trimming took off 4 bases at V and 0 bases at J, with 7 bases between the two ends. Germline CDR1 is SGHTA and CDR2 is FQGTGA. CDR3 loop: CASSSTGSGANVLTF. Here the CDR3 DNA reads TGTGCCAGCAGCTCGACAGGCTCTGGGGCCAACGTCCTGACTTTC.

The gene calls are TRBV7-2 and TRBJ2-1, with a weak D call TRBD1 (6 bases). The CDR3 has 15 amino acids. CDR1 and CDR2 from the germline V gene are SGHTA and FQGNSA. The V end lost 1 base, the J end lost 0 bases, and 7 bases lay between the germline ends. Here the CDR3 reads CASSLDRVSYNEQFF. The CDR3 region has the DNA TGTGCCAGCAGCTTAGACAGGGTCTCCTACAATGAGCAGTTCTTC.

V usage is TRBV19 and J usage is TRBJ2-1, with a tentative D call TRBD2 (6 bases). Germline V gives CDR1 LNHDA, CDR2 SQIVND (reference sequence). CDR3 length: 16 residues. The V and J ends lost 7 bases and 3 bases respectively, with 19 bases between them. The CDR3 region has the DNA TGTGCCAGTAAGCCCCCCGGACTGGGGGGCTACAATGAGCAGTTCTTC. Residues: CASKPPGLGGYNEQFF.

CDR3 sequence (DNA): TGTGCCAGCAGTAAATGGGACAGGGAAAGGGATGAGCAGTTCTTC. Its protein product is CASSKWDRERDEQFF. This chain links TRBV7-9 with TRBJ2-1; 9 nucleotides align to TRBD1. Trimming cost V 6 bases and J 8 bases; bases outside gene matches: 11. Germline CDR1 reads SEHNR; CDR2 reads FQNEAQ (reference sequence). There are 15 residues in the CDR3.

This clone was detected a few times. The chain employs TRBV19 and TRBJ2-5; TRBD1 agrees at 7 bases. Germline V gene data show CDR1 as LNHDA and CDR2 as SQIVND (reference sequence). Trimming cost V 2 bases and J 4 bases; bases outside gene matches: 4. The CDR3 length is 14 residues. Here the CDR3 DNA reads TGTGCCAGTAGTATAACAGGGGCCAGAGAGACCCAGTACTTC. It translates to CASSITGARETQYF.

The chain joins TRBV3-1 (or the pseudogene TRBV3-2) to TRBJ2-7; D unresolved. Per germline, CDR1 LGHDT and CDR2 YNNKEL (reference sequence). With 6 bases removed from V and 2 bases from J, the gap between germline ends came to 11 bases. The CDR3 runs 13 residues. The CDR3: CASSSYSTYEQYF. As DNA, the CDR3 is TGTGCCAGCAGTTCGTACAGTACCTACGAGCAGTACTTC.

The rearrangement joins TRBV6-4 to TRBJ2-1; 8 bases match TRBD2. This CDR3 has 16 amino acids. V shed 5 bases and J 8 bases; nucleotides not matched to a gene: 14. Germline V CDR1 and CDR2: MRHNA, SNTAGT. CDR3 in DNA: TGTGCCAGCAGTATATCTAGCGGGTGGTCGAAAGATGAGCAGTTCTTC. Encoded protein: CASSISSGWSKDEQFF.

The rearrangement links TRBV2 to TRBJ1-5, with TRBD1 as a possible D gene (5 bases). V was trimmed by 2 bases and J by 2 bases, leaving 7 bases between them. From germline, CDR1 is SNHLY and CDR2 FYNNEI. The CDR3 loop spans 14 amino acids. The CDR3 nucleotides read TGTGCCAGCAGTGAACAAGGGGGCAATCAGCCCCAGCATTTT. Its translation: CASSEQGGNQPQHF.

This clone turned up a few times. The chain links TRBV6-5 to TRBJ1-5; tentatively, D is TRBD1 (6 bases). V was pared by 7 bases and J by 3 bases, with 10 bases between. Per the germline V gene, CDR1 is MNHEY and CDR2 is SVGAGI. The CDR3 sequence is 13 residues long. The CDR3 loop reads CASNRAFNQPQHF. For the CDR3, the DNA is TGTGCCAGCAACAGGGCTTTCAATCAGCCCCAGCATTTT.

The rearrangement uses TRBV21-1 and TRBJ1-1. TRBV21-1 is reported as a pseudogene. The CDR3 loop spans 15 amino acids. CDR3 region: CASSGRGKKNTEAFF. CDR3 sequence (DNA): TGTGCCAGCAGCGGCCGAGGGAAAAAGAACACTGAAGCTTTCTTT.

The V call is TRBV5-1, the J call TRBJ1-1; D unresolved. The CDR3 is 17 residues long. V was pared by 4 bases and J by 6 bases, with 25 bases between. Per germline, CDR1 SGHRS and CDR2 YFSETQ. The CDR3 DNA sequence: TGCGCCAGCAGCCTTGGGCCCGGGAAAGGTCGGTTGGCTGAAGCTTTCTTT. It specifies CASSLGPGKGRLAEAFF.

V usage is TRBV25-1 and J usage is TRBJ2-2, with D perhaps matching TRBD1 (6 bases). The V and J ends lost 4 bases and 2 bases respectively, with 11 bases between them. The CDR3 is 15 amino acids. Per the germline V gene, CDR1 is MGHDK and CDR2 is SYGVNS. The CDR3 region is CASSAGTPNTGELFF. The CDR3, as DNA: TGTGCCAGCAGTGCGGGGACACCAAACACCGGGGAGCTGTTTTTT.

The chain carries TRBV18 and TRBJ2-7; 9 bases are shared with TRBD1. CDR3 size: 15 residues. Germline V CDR1 and CDR2: KGHSH, LQKENI. V gave up 5 bases and J gave up 6 bases; unmatched junction bases: 11. The CDR3 sequence is CASSAQPGQGGEQYF. As DNA, the CDR3 is TGTGCCAGCTCAGCACAGCCGGGACAGGGCGGCGAGCAGTACTTC.

This chain uses TRBV9 with TRBJ2-7; TRBD1 agrees at 8 bases. Germline V gene sequence: CDR1 SGDLS, CDR2 YYNGEE. The CDR3 contains 17 residues. V lost 0 bases to trimming and J lost 4 bases; unmatched junction nucleotides: 12. CDR3 nucleotide sequence: TGTGCCAGCAGCGTAGCGGCGGCAGGGGGCGAACCTTACGAGCAGTACTTC. Translating it yields CASSVAAAGGEPYEQYF.

This chain connects TRBV7-9 to TRBJ2-1; D may be TRBD2 (6 bases). The germline V gene has CDR1 SEHNR and CDR2 FQNEAQ (reference sequence). This CDR3 has 15 residues. With 3 bases removed from V and 3 bases from J, the gap between germline ends came to 12 bases. In nucleotides, the CDR3 is TGTGCCAGCAGCTTTGTCCTAGCGTACTACAATGAGCAGTTCTTC. Translating it yields CASSFVLAYYNEQFF.

The chain uses TRBV5-6 and TRBJ2-3; the match to TRBD2 covers 13 bases. From germline, CDR1 is SGHDT and CDR2 YYEEEE. The CDR3 loop spans 16 amino acids. Germline trimming cut 2 bases from V and 10 bases from J; bases unmatched to any gene: 10. Here the CDR3 DNA reads TGTGCCAGCAGCTTTAAAGGACTAGCGGGAGTACTGGCGCAGTATTTT. This sequence encodes CASSFKGLAGVLAQYF.

The rearrangement links TRBV28 to TRBJ1-5; the match to TRBD1 covers 11 bases. The CDR3 has 15 amino acids. The ends lost 5 bases at V and 3 bases at J; junction bases unmatched: 3. CDR1 and CDR2 (germline): MDHEN, SYDVKM. This CDR3 reads CASSTGQGANQPQHF. As DNA, the CDR3 is TGTGCCAGCAGTACCGGACAGGGGGCCAATCAGCCCCAGCATTTT.

This sequence joins TRBV7-2 and TRBJ1-6; D uncertain. Germline V gene lookup returns CDR1 SGHTA and CDR2 FQGNSA. This CDR3 comprises 15 residues. The ends were cut back, 3 bases at V and 5 bases at J, with 11 bases in the middle. CDR3 amino acids: CASSFRSLNNSPLHF. The DNA of the CDR3 is TGTGCCAGCAGCTTTCGGTCACTAAATAATTCACCCCTCCACTTT.

The J gene is TRBJ1-1, the V gene TRBV6-2 or TRBV6-3; 7 nucleotides align to TRBD1. Germline CDR1 and CDR2: MNHEY and SVGEGT. V shed 5 bases and J 4 bases; nucleotides not matched to a gene: 4. There are 13 residues in the CDR3. CDR3 residues: CASSLQGSTEAFF. For the CDR3, the DNA is TGTGCCAGCAGTCTACAGGGGTCCACTGAAGCTTTCTTT.

This sequence joins TRBV28 and TRBJ2-7; a possible D gene is TRBD2 (5 bases). Germline loops: CDR1 MDHEN, CDR2 SYDVKM. CDR3 size: 16 residues. V lost 4 bases and J lost 1, with 17 bases in between. The CDR3, as DNA: TGTGCCAGCAGTTACCCCCGGGGAATAGGATCCTACGAGCAGTACTTC. The encoded protein is CASSYPRGIGSYEQYF.

The chain combines TRBV10-1 with TRBJ2-2; tentatively, D is TRBD2 (6 bases). V was shortened by 3 bases and J by 4 bases, with 9 bases between the two germline ends. Germline V gene lookup returns CDR1 WNHNN and CDR2 SYGVQD (reference sequence). This CDR3 region has 14 residues. The CDR3 nucleotides are TGCGCCAGCAGTGATTGGAGGGCCACCGGGGAGCTGTTTTTT. It specifies CASSDWRATGELFF.